This TCR beta chain was recorded in a study of tumor and adjacent non-tumor tissue in lung cancer. In the study overall: Stage I to III disease affected about ten men and 5 women aged about 30 to 85. Findings of the study overall: TCR diversity was significantly greater in tumor than normal lung tissue.

The CDR3 runs to 18 residues. Per germline, CDR1 LGHNA and CDR2 YNFKEQ. A modified ARM-PCR protocol with three rounds of nested PCR amplified TCRbeta. In TCRdb, the multiplex PCR reads were re-called with MiXCR into one record per CDR3 protein. This table holds about 75,000 distinct CDR3 sequences, 77% found once. In the case of this clonotype: Its matching antigen is unknown. A junction end diverges from the germline sequence, so it may reflect a read error.

This sample's RNA came from whole unsorted tissue. Chemotherapy-naive patients with new lung cancer underwent thoracic surgery in China, August–late 2014. This sequence was found in a woman between 50 and 59 years old with non-small cell lung cancer. Sequencing used lung tumor tissue. The chain joins TRBV4-2 to TRBJ2-7; 13 nucleotides agree with TRBD2. DNA of the CDR3: TGTGCCAGTAGCCAAGTAGGACTAGCGGGAGAAGACCGCTACGAGCAGTATTTC. It yields the protein CASSQVGLAGEDRYEQYF.